This TCR beta chain was captured in a study of cytomegalovirus exposure and HLA in healthy donors. Overall study context: Clustering assigned roughly 81% of the approximately 370 genotyped donors to the Caucasian-associated ancestry cluster.

General study findings and limits: It was only CMV serostatus that was available as immune exposure information. V- and J-gene trimming in TCR beta was tied to a missense DCLRE1C variant by an analysis performed later.

About this clone: Its antigen is still unknown.

Primers included in the PCR were 60 Vbeta and 13 Jbeta primers. Profiled with immunoSEQ multiplex PCR; TCRdb holds only in-frame clones, not every one. The sample gives 250,000 to 350,000 clones, roughly 70% of which show up once; over 2% is in the top ten. Sequencing used PBMCs. The sequence was collected from a female donor in good health and CMV-seronegative.

CDR3 in DNA: TGCGCCAGCAGTGAGTCCTTCCTCAGCGGGAGGGCCACAAATGAGCAGTTCTTC. Its protein product is CASSESFLSGRATNEQFF. The chain has TRBV10-1 and TRBJ2-1; the match to TRBD2 covers 10 bases. V gave up 0 bases and J gave up 7 bases; unmatched junction bases: 12. This CDR3 has 18 residues. Germline loops: CDR1 WNHNN, CDR2 SYGVQD (reference sequence).